This T cell receptor beta chain was sequenced in a study of blood T cell repertoires in COVID-19 (dated by TCRdb to the early 2020s). Regarding the research as a whole: Samples from collaborators originated in the United States, Italy and Spain and spanned both the acute and convalescent phases of COVID-19. The sample metadata nearly always contained a de-identified subject ID, COVID-19 status, age in years and sex. Deeply sampled blood TCRbeta repertoires from subjects exposed to, actively infected with, or recovered from COVID-19 were included in the dataset. The material from the prospective study consisted of cDNA or gDNA derived from T cells, B-cell-depleted T cells, or PBMCs. The repertoires were released in a freely available public database meant as a resource for research on the immune response to SARS-CoV-2. Samples came from the ongoing ImmuneRACE study (first 160 participants) plus 1,254 subjects from 6 global collaborators. Where HLA class I and class II types were available, the types were taken from metadata supplied by the sample provider, not from assay-based typing.

The CDR3 holds 12 amino acids from the cysteine to the phenylalanine. Only the CDR3 region is kept as DNA, spanning 36 bases read in frame from base 1. The junction carries 9 bases between V and J, which are trimmed by 5 bases and 8 bases respectively. From a lookup of the germline V gene, CDR1 and CDR2 are MNHEY and SVGAGI. The collaborating institutions used their own protocols to collect whole blood in K2EDTA tubes. For TCRbeta analysis, collaborator samples were shipped as frozen whole blood, as isolated PBMCs, or as DNA extracted from either sample type. Of note for this clone: Its antigen has not been determined. No much larger clone exists at a distance of one base, and base qualities are not known.

TCRbeta CDR3 regions were amplified from genomic DNA using the immunoSEQ Assay, a bias-controlled multiplex PCR. Turning to the authors' computational methods: The number of nucleated cells in each sample was estimated from the amplification of reference gene primers within the assay. To quantify the absolute abundance of each unique TCRbeta CDR3 rearrangement, sequence reads were collapsed and filtered. For each sample, productive Simpson clonality was calculated by taking the square root of Simpson's diversity index across productive rearrangements. TCRdb's version of the immuneACCESS table is confined to in-frame rearrangements and falls short of the full clone set. An unresolved V gene accounts for under half of the shortfall where checked; the remainder is of unknown origin. V and J calls and clone size are given by that table; D and trimming were obtained from the DNA. The sample data list roughly 150,000 clones, and 80% to 90% of these were observed just once. About 2.5% of the sample belongs to the ten largest clones.

General study outcomes and caveats: The quantity of clinical and demographic metadata differed by source and by participant and was supplied without curation.

The clonotype comes from a woman between 65 and 79 years old with acute or convalescent COVID-19. Sequencing input: peripheral blood. The chain is encoded by TRBV6-5 joined to TRBJ1-4, with the D segment identity uncertain. The DNA reads as follows: TGTGCCAGCAGTCGCGGCCGGGAAAAACTGTTTTTT. This yields the protein CASSRGREKLFF.